The source of this T cell receptor beta chain is a study of regulatory T cells in long-lasting Graves disease. Only a few counts were recorded for this clonotype. Its antigen is as yet unknown. Study outcomes and limitations: Accuracy was possibly reduced by small sample size. A greater number of public clonotypes (2,741) was shared by persistent patients than by new patients (about 880). Persistent disease favored TRBV28, TRBJ1-2 and TRBJ2-5.

Building of the TCR beta libraries involved iRepertoire HTBI primers and Arm-PCR of CDR3 regions. TCRdb reprocessed the multiplex PCR reads with MiXCR, giving one entry per CDR3 protein. The data hold about 450,000 distinct CDR3 sequences, with around 22% observed a single time. The ends were cut back, 5 bases at V and 8 bases at J, with 18 bases in the middle. The CDR3 is 14 amino acids. Germline-derived CDR1 and CDR2 are SNHLY and FYNNEI. Sample time point: persistent/refractory GD, antithyroid drugs over 5 years with positive TRAb. RNA isolated from PBMCs was used to make the TCR library. Patients hailed from an endocrinology department in Xi'an, China.

The sample in question was peripheral blood mononuclear cells (PBMCs), obtained when the disease was refractory, from a patient treated with antithyroid drugs. This chain joins TRBV2 and TRBJ1-2, with no clear D. The sequence came from a female donor with Graves disease. Here the CDR3 reads CASSYRQTISGYTF. The DNA of the CDR3 is TGTGCCAGCAGTTACCGGCAGACGATTAGCGGCTACACCTTC.